One and the same sample provided the 24 T cell receptor beta chains below, sequenced in a study of response to subunit inactivated influenza vaccine. Via MiXCR, TCRdb re-called the RT-PCR reads, giving one row per CDR3 protein. The table lists approximately 500,000 distinct CDR3 sequences, 10% to 15% of them singletons. The specimen was PBMCs from blood, collected 45 days after vaccination. Every receptor here comes from a man aged 45-65 years who received an inactivated influenza vaccine.

This clonotype was seen more than once but under ten times. This sequence joins TRBV6-5 and TRBJ2-5; D tentatively reads TRBD1 or TRBD2 (5 bases each). Trimming removed 2 bases from V and 5 bases from J, with 12 bases in between. CDR3 size: 14 residues. Germline CDR1 MNHEY, CDR2 SVGAGI. The CDR3, as DNA: TGTGCCAGCAGTTACCGGGACCGGAGGGAGACCCAGTACTTC. This sequence encodes CASSYRDRRETQYF.

V usage is TRBV7-2 and J usage is TRBJ2-7; TRBD2 is a possible D gene (6 bases). Trimming left V 9 bases short and J 2 bases short, with 23 bases between. Germline loops: CDR1 SGHTA, CDR2 FQGNSA. The CDR3 is 16 amino acids. The CDR3 nucleotides are TGTGCCAGTCAGGACTTAACTGGCGGGAAACCCTACGAGCAGTACTTC. Translation: CASQDLTGGKPYEQYF.

This clonotype turned up a few times. The CDR3: CASSLYRGSGAGYTF. CDR3 nucleotide sequence: TGTGCCAGCAGTCTCTACAGGGGGAGTGGAGCGGGCTACACCTTC. The chain uses TRBV12-3 or TRBV12-4 and TRBJ1-2, with TRBD1 matching over 8 bases. The CDR3 is made up of 15 amino acids. V lost 5 bases and J lost 8; bases outside the gene matches: 13.

This clonotype has ten or more counts. This chain links TRBV29-1 with TRBJ2-5; 7 bases line up with TRBD1. CDR3 length: 13 residues. The trim removed 5 bases at V and 1 base at J, leaving 4 bases unmatched. The germline V gene encodes CDR1 SQVTM and CDR2 ANQGSEA. The CDR3 sequence is CSVLQGSQETQYF. The CDR3 region has the DNA TGCAGCGTTCTACAGGGGTCCCAAGAGACCCAGTACTTC.

This clonotype was seen only a few times. This chain connects TRBV5-1 to TRBJ1-2; D is uncertain. Trimming pared 4 bases from V and 4 bases from J, leaving 17 bases between. The length of the CDR3 is 15 residues. CDR1 and CDR2 (germline): SGHRS, YFSETQ. CDR3 loop: CASSPYPGDIYGYTF. For the CDR3, the DNA is TGCGCCAGCAGCCCATACCCAGGTGATATCTATGGCTACACCTTC. The whole variable domain, filled in from reference TRBV5-1 and TRBJ1-2, reads KAGVTQTPRYLIKTRGQQVTLSCSPISGHRSVSWYQQTPGQGLQFLFEYFSETQRNKGNFPGRFSGRQFSNSRSEMNVSTLELGDSALYLCASSPYPGDIYGYTFGSGTRLTVV.

This chain links TRBV5-1 with TRBJ2-6; TRBD1 aligns across 7 bases. The CDR3 sequence is 19 residues long. Germline assignment: CDR1 SGHRS and CDR2 YFSETQ. Germline trimming cut 4 bases from V and 2 bases from J; bases unmatched to any gene: 15. CDR3 amino acids: CASSATLGDSRTGANVLTF. In DNA form, the CDR3 reads TGCGCCAGCAGCGCGACCTTAGGGGACAGCAGAACTGGGGCCAACGTCCTGACTTTC.

This clonotype was seen at least ten times. The J gene is TRBJ2-5, the V gene TRBV12-3 or TRBV12-4, with D perhaps TRBD1 (6 bases). V was pared by 3 bases and J by 5 bases, with 13 bases between. The CDR3 runs 14 residues. The CDR3 here is CASSFRSGVETQYF. The CDR3 DNA is TGTGCCAGCAGTTTCAGGTCAGGGGTGGAGACCCAGTACTTC.

This clonotype was seen a handful of times. The V call is TRBV12-3 or TRBV12-4, the J call TRBJ2-5, with D possibly matching TRBD1 (5 bases). V lost 5 bases to trimming and J lost 4 bases, with 11 bases between them. The CDR3 has 13 amino acids. As DNA, the CDR3 is TGTGCCAGCAGTGCGGACAATCGAGAGACCCAGTACTTC. Translated, it gives CASSADNRETQYF.

This clonotype was counted between two and nine times. The chain employs TRBV12-2 and TRBJ2-7; the DNA was not compared with TRBD1, the D call given in the table. TRBV12-2 represents a pseudogene. This CDR3 is 17 amino acids long. CDR3 DNA sequence: TGTGCAAGTCCCTTAACCTTGGAGGGGGCGAGCTCCTACGAGCAGTACTTC. This translates into CASPLTLEGASSYEQYF.

The rearrangement joins TRBV6-2 or TRBV6-3 to TRBJ2-7; TRBD1 or TRBD2 may be the D gene (5 bases each). This CDR3 has 14 amino acids. Per the germline V gene, CDR1 is MNHEY and CDR2 is SVGEGT. The V gene lost 2 bases and the J gene lost 4 bases, with 12 bases spanning the gap. This CDR3 is CASSYRDGGYEQYF. DNA for the CDR3: TGTGCCAGCAGTTACAGGGACGGTGGGTACGAGCAGTACTTC.

This clonotype turned up a few times. The chain joins TRBV10-3 to TRBJ1-2; D remains ambiguous. V dropped 0 bases and J dropped 2 bases, with 7 bases sitting between them. Germline values: CDR1 ENHRY, CDR2 SYGVKD. The CDR3 totals 14 residues. CDR3 loop: CAISESDKNYGYTF. The CDR3 DNA is TGTGCCATCAGTGAGTCCGACAAGAACTATGGCTACACCTTC.

The CDR3: CASKSGGQTRNEQFF. Written as DNA, the CDR3 is TGTGCCAGTAAGAGTGGGGGACAGACCCGAAATGAGCAGTTCTTC. The gene calls are TRBV19 and TRBJ2-1, with 7 bases that match TRBD1. The CDR3 extends over 15 amino acids. V shed 7 bases and J 7 bases; nucleotides not matched to a gene: 13. From germline, CDR1 is LNHDA and CDR2 SQIVND (reference sequence).

This clonotype has a handful of counts. V usage is TRBV7-9 and J usage is TRBJ1-2, with a weak D call TRBD1 (5 bases). The CDR3 totals 14 residues. Germline V lookup: CDR1 SEHNR, CDR2 FQNEAQ (reference sequence). Trimming took 1 base from V and 0 from J, leaving 6 bases between them. The CDR3 is CASSLVDTNYGYTF. The CDR3 nucleotides read TGTGCCAGCAGCTTAGTGGACACTAACTATGGCTACACCTTC.

This clonotype was seen a few times. J is TRBJ2-5 and V is TRBV2; D uncertain. The CDR3 length is 12 residues. V was shortened by 4 bases and J by 5 bases, with 8 bases between the two germline ends. Germline loops: CDR1 SNHLY, CDR2 FYNNEI. The CDR3: CASSGAHETQYF. DNA for the CDR3: TGTGCCAGCAGTGGAGCGCATGAGACCCAGTACTTC.

The chain links TRBV28 to TRBJ2-3; 12 positions agree with TRBD1. The V gene end was trimmed by 5 bases and the J gene end by 5 bases; junction bases not matched to a gene: 8. In germline, CDR1 is MDHEN, CDR2 SYDVKM. The CDR3 is 16 amino acids. The CDR3 DNA reads as TGTGCCAGCAGTCCTCCGGGACAGGGGGCAGTAGATACGCAGTATTTT. This translates into CASSPPGQGAVDTQYF.

This clonotype was found once. The J gene is TRBJ2-7, the V gene TRBV11-2; a weak D match, TRBD2 (5 bases). This CDR3 is 14 amino acids long. The germline V gene encodes CDR1 SGHAT and CDR2 FQNNGV. V dropped 1 base and J dropped 4 bases, with 11 bases sitting between them. The CDR3 nucleotides are TGTGCCAGCAGCTTAGTATTCGGGATTTACGAGCAGTACTTC. The encoded protein is CASSLVFGIYEQYF.

This clonotype occurred a few times. V and J are TRBV5-4 and TRBJ2-1; 9 positions agree with TRBD2. Per germline, CDR1 SGHNT and CDR2 YYREEE (reference sequence). After removal of 4 bases from V and 9 bases from J, the junction contained 14 bases not matched to a gene. This CDR3 region has 16 residues. The CDR3 DNA reads TGTGCCAGCAGCAGAACCGGGACTAGCTTTGGTCGTGAGCAGTTCTTC. Its protein product is CASSRTGTSFGREQFF.

This chain links TRBV10-3 with TRBJ2-7; 9 bases map to TRBD1. The V gene's germline CDR1 is ENHRY and CDR2 SYGVKD. J gave up 5 bases and V 8 bases, and 10 bases lay outside the gene matches. The CDR3 sequence is 14 residues long. The CDR3 DNA sequence: TGTGCCATCTCACAGGGGGCGAAGGGTAACGAGCAGTACTTC. Translated, it gives CAISQGAKGNEQYF.

This clonotype was seen ten or more times. The chain has TRBV29-1 and TRBJ2-7; TRBD1 matches 9 bases. V lost 7 bases, J lost 5 bases, and 6 bases stayed unmatched. This CDR3 spans 12 amino acids. Per germline, CDR1 SQVTM and CDR2 ANQGSEA. CDR3 sequence: CSAGTGRHEQYF. CDR3 coding DNA: TGCAGCGCTGGGACAGGGCGCCACGAGCAGTACTTC.

The CDR3 region is CASSLRHRETQYF. The CDR3 bases are TGCGCCAGCAGCTTGCGACATCGGGAGACCCAGTACTTC. The genes are TRBV5-1 and TRBJ2-5; D is uncertain. Trimming removed 1 base at V and 5 bases at J, with 9 bases between. This CDR3 is 13 amino acids long. Germline V CDR1 and CDR2: SGHRS, YFSETQ.

This rearrangement joins TRBV28 to TRBJ2-5, with a tentative D call TRBD1 (5 bases). The germline V gene has CDR1 MDHEN and CDR2 SYDVKM. Trimming shortened V by 3 bases and J by 1 base, and 18 bases separated the two germline ends. The CDR3 runs to 17 residues. The CDR3 DNA reads as TGTGCCAGCAGTTTTTTAACCCAGGGCACGCGCCAAGAGACCCAGTACTTC. Its translation: CASSFLTQGTRQETQYF.

This clonotype was observed a few times. The V call is TRBV5-1, the J call TRBJ2-1; D may be TRBD1 (5 bases). Deletions cut 0 bases from V and 9 bases from J, with 10 bases between. Germline assignment: CDR1 SGHRS and CDR2 YFSETQ. The CDR3 covers 13 residues. As DNA, the CDR3 is TGCGCCAGCAGCTTGGCCCAGGGTCGTGAGCAGTTCTTC. Translating gives CASSLAQGREQFF.

The table lists this clonotype with many counts. This chain uses TRBV29-1 with TRBJ2-2; D possibly uses TRBD1 or TRBD2 (5 bases each). Trimming shortened V by 1 base and J by 4 bases, and 7 bases separated the two germline ends. Germline-derived CDR1 and CDR2 are SQVTM and ANQGSEA. This CDR3 contains 13 residues. CDR3 residues: CSVEGDVTGELFF. CDR3 DNA: TGCAGCGTTGAAGGGGACGTCACCGGGGAGCTGTTTTTT.

The genes are TRBV20-1 and TRBJ2-3, with D possibly TRBD1 on 5 matching bases. Trimming removed 3 bases at V and 0 bases at J, with 13 bases between. The V gene's germline CDR1 is DFQATT and CDR2 SNEGSKA (reference sequence). The CDR3 runs to 15 residues. The CDR3 coding sequence is TGCAGTGCTAGTTGGCAGGGTTCTAGCACAGATACGCAGTATTTT. Its protein is CSASWQGSSTDTQYF.